This T cell receptor (beta chain) was sequenced for a study of Ad26.COV2.S vaccination and SARS-CoV-2 variants. Study observations and caveats: Substantial breadth was reportedly displayed by spike-specific CD8+ and CD4+ T cell responses after vaccination. Vaccine and placebo groups showed comparable non-spike TCR breadth. Among vaccine recipients, spike-specific TCR breadth exceeded that of placebo recipients.

Assay: immunoSEQ multiplex PCR; the TCRdb copy retains only in-frame clones and omits some. The data contain hundreds of thousands of clones, more than 80% of them seen just once; the ten biggest clones take up approximately 12%. Treatment given: over 15 received Ad26.COV2.S at low or high dose, single or two shots; about 5 received placebo; per-sample allocation not given. Collection of the samples took place on day 63 after the first injection of vaccine or placebo. An Ad26 vector that expressed Wuhan-strain SARS-CoV-2 spike constituted the vaccine. The CDR3 has 15 residues. V was clipped by 2 bases and J by 0 bases, with 11 bases between them. Germline V gene data show CDR1 as MDHEN and CDR2 as SYDVKM. As regards this clone: What it binds is unknown.

This chain links TRBV28 with TRBJ2-7, with a weak D call TRBD2 (6 bases). The receptor was isolated from a person aged 18-60 years who received the Ad26.COV2.S COVID-19 vaccine or a placebo. This sample comprised peripheral blood, obtained in a trial of Ad26.COV2.S vaccine versus placebo. The CDR3: CASSLRDSGSYEQYF. The CDR3, as DNA: TGTGCCAGCAGTTTACGGGACTCCGGCTCCTACGAGCAGTACTTC. Supplemented by reference TRBV28 and TRBJ2-7, the full variable domain reads DVKVTQSSRYLVKRTGEKVFLECVQDMDHENMFWYRQDPGLGLRLIYFSYDVKMKEKGDIPEGYSVSREKKERFSLILESASTNQTSMYLCASSLRDSGSYEQYFGPGTRLTVT.